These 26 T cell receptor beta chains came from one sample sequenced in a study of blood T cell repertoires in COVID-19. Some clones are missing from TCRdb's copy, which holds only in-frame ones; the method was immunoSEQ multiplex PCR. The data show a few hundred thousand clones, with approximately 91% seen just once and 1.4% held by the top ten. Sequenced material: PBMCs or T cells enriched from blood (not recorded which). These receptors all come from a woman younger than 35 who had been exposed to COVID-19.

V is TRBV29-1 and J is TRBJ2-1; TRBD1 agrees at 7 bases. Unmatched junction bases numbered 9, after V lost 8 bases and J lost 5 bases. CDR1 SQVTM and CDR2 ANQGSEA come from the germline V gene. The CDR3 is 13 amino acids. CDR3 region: CSPRQGAHNEQFF. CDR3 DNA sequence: TGCAGCCCCCGACAGGGTGCCCACAATGAGCAGTTCTTC.

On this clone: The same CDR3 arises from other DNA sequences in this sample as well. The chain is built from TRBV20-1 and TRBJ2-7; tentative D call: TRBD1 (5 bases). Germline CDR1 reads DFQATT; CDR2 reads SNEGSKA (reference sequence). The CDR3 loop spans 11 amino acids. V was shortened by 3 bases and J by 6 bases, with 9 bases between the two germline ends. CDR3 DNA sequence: TGCAGTGCTAGGGGGCCGGGCGAGCAGTACTTC. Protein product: CSARGPGEQYF.

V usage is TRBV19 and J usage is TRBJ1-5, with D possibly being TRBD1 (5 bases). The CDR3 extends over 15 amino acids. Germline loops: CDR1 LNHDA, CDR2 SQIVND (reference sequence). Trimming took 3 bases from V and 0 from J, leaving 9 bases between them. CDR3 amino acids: CASSMDTASNQPQHF. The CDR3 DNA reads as TGTGCCAGTAGTATGGACACCGCTAGCAATCAGCCCCAGCATTTT.

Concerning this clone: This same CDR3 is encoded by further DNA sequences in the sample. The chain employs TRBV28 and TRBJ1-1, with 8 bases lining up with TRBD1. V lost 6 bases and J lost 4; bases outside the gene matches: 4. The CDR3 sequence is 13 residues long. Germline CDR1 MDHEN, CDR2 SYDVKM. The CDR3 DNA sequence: TGTGCCAGCAGGCTCACAGGGGGCACTGAAGCTTTCTTT. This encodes CASRLTGGTEAFF.

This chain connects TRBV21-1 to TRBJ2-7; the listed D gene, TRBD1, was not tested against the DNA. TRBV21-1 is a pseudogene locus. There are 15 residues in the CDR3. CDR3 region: CASTSPGTGSYEQYF. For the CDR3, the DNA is TGTGCCAGTACTTCTCCCGGGACAGGGAGCTACGAGCAGTACTTC.

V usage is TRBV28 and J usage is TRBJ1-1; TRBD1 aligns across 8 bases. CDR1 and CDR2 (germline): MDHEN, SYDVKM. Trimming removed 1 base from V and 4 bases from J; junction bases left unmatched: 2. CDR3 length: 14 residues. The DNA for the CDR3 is TGTGCCAGCAGTTTATTAGGACAGGGCACTGAAGCTTTCTTT. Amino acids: CASSLLGQGTEAFF.

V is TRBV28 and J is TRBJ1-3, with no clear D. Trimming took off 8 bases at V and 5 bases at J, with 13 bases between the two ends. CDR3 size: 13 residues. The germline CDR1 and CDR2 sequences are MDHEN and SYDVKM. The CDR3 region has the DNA TGTGCCAGCGAGACATCTCCCAGAAACACCATATATTTT. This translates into CASETSPRNTIYF.

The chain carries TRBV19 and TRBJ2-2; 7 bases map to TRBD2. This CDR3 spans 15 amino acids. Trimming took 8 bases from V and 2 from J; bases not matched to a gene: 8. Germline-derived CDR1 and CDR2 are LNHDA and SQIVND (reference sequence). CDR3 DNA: TGTGCCAGTCGTCTGGCGGGGGTAAACACCGGGGAGCTGTTTTTT. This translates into CASRLAGVNTGELFF.

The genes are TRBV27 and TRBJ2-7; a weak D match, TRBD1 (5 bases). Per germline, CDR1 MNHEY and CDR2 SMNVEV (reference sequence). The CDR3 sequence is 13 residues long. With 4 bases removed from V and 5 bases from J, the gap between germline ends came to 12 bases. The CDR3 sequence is CASSYIREDEQYF. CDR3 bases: TGTGCCAGCAGTTACATCAGGGAAGACGAGCAGTACTTC.

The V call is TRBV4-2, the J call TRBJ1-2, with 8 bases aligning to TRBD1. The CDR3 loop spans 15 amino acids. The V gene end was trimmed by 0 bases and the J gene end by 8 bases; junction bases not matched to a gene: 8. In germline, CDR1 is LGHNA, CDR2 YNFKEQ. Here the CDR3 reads CASSQETGAPGGYTF. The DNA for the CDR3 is TGTGCCAGCAGCCAAGAGACAGGGGCCCCGGGAGGCTACACCTTC.

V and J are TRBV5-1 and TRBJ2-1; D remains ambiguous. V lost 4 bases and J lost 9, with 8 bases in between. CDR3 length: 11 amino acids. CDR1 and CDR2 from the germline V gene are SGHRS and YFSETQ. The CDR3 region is CASSLSVEQFF. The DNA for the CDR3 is TGCGCCAGCAGCCTGTCGGTTGAGCAGTTCTTC.

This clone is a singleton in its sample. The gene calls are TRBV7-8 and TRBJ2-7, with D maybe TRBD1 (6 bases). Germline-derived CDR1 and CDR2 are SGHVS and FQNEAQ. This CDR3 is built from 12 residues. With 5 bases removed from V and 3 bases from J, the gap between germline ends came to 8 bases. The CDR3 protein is CASSRDNYEQYF. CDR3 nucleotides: TGTGCCAGCAGCAGGGACAACTACGAGCAGTACTTC.

CDR3 residues: CSVRPTSEQFF. The CDR3 nucleotides are TGCAGCGTTCGTCCCACCAGTGAGCAGTTCTTC. The chain is built from TRBV29-1 and TRBJ2-1; no clear D. Germline values: CDR1 SQVTM, CDR2 ANQGSEA. This CDR3 has 11 amino acids. V was shortened by 5 bases and J by 9 bases, with 11 bases between the two germline ends.

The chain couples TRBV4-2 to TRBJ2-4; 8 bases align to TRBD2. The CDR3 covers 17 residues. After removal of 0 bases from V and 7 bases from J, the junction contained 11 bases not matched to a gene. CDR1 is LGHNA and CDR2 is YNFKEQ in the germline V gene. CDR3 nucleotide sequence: TGTGCCAGCAGCCAAGAAGGGGAAACGGGGGGGCGGAACATTCAGTACTTC. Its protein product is CASSQEGETGGRNIQYF.

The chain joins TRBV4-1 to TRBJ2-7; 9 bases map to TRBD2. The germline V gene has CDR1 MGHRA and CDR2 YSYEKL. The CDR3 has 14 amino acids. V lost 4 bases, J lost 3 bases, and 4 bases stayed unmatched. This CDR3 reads CASSLRLADYEQYF. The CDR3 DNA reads TGCGCCAGCAGCCTAAGACTAGCGGACTACGAGCAGTACTTC.

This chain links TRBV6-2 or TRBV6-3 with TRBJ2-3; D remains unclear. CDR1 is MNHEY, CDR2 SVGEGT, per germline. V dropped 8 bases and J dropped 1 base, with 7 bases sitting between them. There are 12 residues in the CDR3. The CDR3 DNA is TGTGCCAGCGGTTTAGGCACAGATACGCAGTATTTT. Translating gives CASGLGTDTQYF.

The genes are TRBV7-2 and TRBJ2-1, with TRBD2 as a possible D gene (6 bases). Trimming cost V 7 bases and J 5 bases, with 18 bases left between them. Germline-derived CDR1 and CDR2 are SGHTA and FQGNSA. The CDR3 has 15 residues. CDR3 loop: CASTPVREKNNEQFF. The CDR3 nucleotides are TGTGCCAGCACCCCCGTTCGGGAGAAGAACAATGAGCAGTTCTTC. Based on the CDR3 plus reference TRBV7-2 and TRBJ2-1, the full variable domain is GAGVSQSPSNKVTEKGKDVELRCDPISGHTALYWYRQSLGQGLEFLIYFQGNSAPDKSGLPSDRFSAERTGGSVSTLTIQRTQQEDSAVYLCASTPVREKNNEQFFGPGTRLTVL.

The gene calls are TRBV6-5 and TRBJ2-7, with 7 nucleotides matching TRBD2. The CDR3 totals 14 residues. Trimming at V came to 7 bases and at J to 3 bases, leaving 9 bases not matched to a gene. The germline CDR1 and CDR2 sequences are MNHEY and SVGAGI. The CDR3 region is CASKDGLGFYEQYF. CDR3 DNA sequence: TGTGCCAGCAAGGACGGACTAGGCTTCTACGAGCAGTACTTC.

The CDR3: CASSRGHTLHSGANVLTF. Here the CDR3 DNA reads TGTGCCAGTAGTAGGGGACATACCCTTCACTCTGGGGCCAACGTCCTGACTTTC. The V gene is TRBV19, the J gene TRBJ2-6, with D tentatively TRBD1 (6 bases). Germline loops: CDR1 LNHDA, CDR2 SQIVND (reference sequence). This CDR3 contains 18 residues. The ends were cut back, 4 bases at V and 0 bases at J, with 16 bases in the middle.

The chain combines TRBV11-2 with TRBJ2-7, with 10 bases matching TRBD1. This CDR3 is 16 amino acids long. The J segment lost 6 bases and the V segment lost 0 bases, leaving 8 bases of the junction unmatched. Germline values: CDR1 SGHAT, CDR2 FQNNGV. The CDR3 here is CASSLEVRQGASEQYF. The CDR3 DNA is TGTGCCAGCAGCTTAGAGGTCCGACAGGGGGCAAGCGAGCAGTACTTC.

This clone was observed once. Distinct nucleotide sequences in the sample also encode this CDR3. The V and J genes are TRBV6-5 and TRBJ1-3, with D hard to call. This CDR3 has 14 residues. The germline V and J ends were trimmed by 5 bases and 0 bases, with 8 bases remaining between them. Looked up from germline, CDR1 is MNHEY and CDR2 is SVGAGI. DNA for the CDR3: TGTGCCAGCAGTCCGGTGTCCTCTGGAAACACCATATATTTT. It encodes CASSPVSSGNTIYF.

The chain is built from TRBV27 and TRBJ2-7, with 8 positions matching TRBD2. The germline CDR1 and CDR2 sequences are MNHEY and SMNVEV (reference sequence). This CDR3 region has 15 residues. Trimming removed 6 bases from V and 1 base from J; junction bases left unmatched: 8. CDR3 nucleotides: TGTGCCAGCAGGAAAGCGGGAGTTTATTCCTACGAGCAGTACTTC. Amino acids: CASRKAGVYSYEQYF.

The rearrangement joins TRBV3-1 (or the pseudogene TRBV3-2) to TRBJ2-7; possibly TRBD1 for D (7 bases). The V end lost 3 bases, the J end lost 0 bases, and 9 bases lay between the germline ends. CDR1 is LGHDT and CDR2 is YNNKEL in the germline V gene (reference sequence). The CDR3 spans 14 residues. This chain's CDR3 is CASSHQGGSYEQYF. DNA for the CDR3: TGTGCCAGCAGCCACCAGGGGGGCTCCTACGAGCAGTACTTC.

The CDR3 region has the DNA TGTGCCACCAGTGACCTGACAGAATATGGCTACACCTTC. Translated: CATSDLTEYGYTF. The chain recombines TRBV24-1 with TRBJ1-2; the D gene is possibly TRBD1 (5 bases). Trimming shortened V by 4 bases and J by 5 bases, and 10 bases separated the two germline ends. Germline V gives CDR1 KGHDR, CDR2 SFDVKD. The CDR3 spans 13 residues.

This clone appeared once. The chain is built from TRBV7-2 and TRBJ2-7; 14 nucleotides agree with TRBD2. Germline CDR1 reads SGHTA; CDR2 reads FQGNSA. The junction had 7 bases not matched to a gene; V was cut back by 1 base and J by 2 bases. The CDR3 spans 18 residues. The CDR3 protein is CASSLVGTSGGGAYEQYF. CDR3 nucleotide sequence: TGTGCCAGCAGCTTAGTAGGGACTAGCGGGGGCGGAGCCTACGAGCAGTACTTC.

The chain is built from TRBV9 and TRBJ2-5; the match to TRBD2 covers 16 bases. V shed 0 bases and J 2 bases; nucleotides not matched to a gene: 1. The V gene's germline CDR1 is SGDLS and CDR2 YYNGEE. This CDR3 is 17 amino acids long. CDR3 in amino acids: CASSVAGLAGGQETQYF. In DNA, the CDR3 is TGTGCCAGCAGCGTAGCGGGACTAGCGGGGGGGCAAGAGACCCAGTACTTC. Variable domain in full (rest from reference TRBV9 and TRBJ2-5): DSGVTQTPKHLITATGQRVTLRCSPRSGDLSVYWYQQSLDQGLQFLIQYYNGEERAKGNILERFSAQQFPDLHSELNLSSLELGDSALYFCASSVAGLAGGQETQYFGPGTRLLVL.